The rows below give T cell receptor beta chains drawn from one sample of a study of response to subunit inactivated influenza vaccine. A single record per CDR3 protein comes from TCRdb applying MiXCR to the RT-PCR reads. The table has over 750,000 distinct CDR3 sequences, over 20% seen once. The sequenced sample was PBMCs from blood, obtained 4 to 6 days after vaccination. Every receptor here comes from a man in his fifties or sixties who received an inactivated influenza vaccine. Each CDR3 is given with its conserved first and last residue. Each record gives: V gene, CDR3 length, CDR3 protein.

TRBV6-1	17	CASTTVGLGSSFTEAFF
TRBV4-2	13	CASSQDQGYGYTF
TRBV12-3/TRBV12-4	13	CASSISGAQRWFF
TRBV10-2	16	CASSEFRDRVDNEQFF
TRBV5-1	13	CASSPGYTDTQYF
TRBV11-3	15	CASSLGTTPTDTQYF
TRBV10-3	15	CATEGLAGAGDTQYF
TRBV4-2	15	CASSQDTGTAYEQYF
TRBV20-1	15	CSARPGTGGIDTQYF
TRBV29-1	12	CSVDSFQETQYF
TRBV12-3/TRBV12-4	13	CASSGTGGSPLHF
TRBV7-6	15	CASSLAGTGPYEQYF
TRBV5-1	13	CATAGGLTDTQYF
TRBV9	16	CASSVAGGRGDNEQFF
TRBV20-1	11	CSARGTRGAFF
TRBV27	14	CASGPGRTNNEQFF
TRBV5-1	15	CASSLAPTSQNEQFF
TRBV27	19	CASSLSRLAGDKNLDEQYF
TRBV20-1	13	CSARQGVDYGYTF
TRBV21-1	15	CASSNWGTGGYEQYF
TRBV6-4	15	CASSDNRAGNYGYTF
TRBV5-1	15	CASSNPGLAGNEQFF
TRBV4-3	15	CASSQDGLNTGELFF
TRBV7-9	15	CASRPTGVETGELFF
TRBV7-2	11	CASSSNRAKYF
TRBV5-1	15	CASSLGPSGSGEQYF
TRBV15	16	CATSSGGTGLYNEQFF
TRBV10-3	15	CANSPTGGKSYEQYF
TRBV14	14	CASSRGLWDYGYTF
TRBV6-1	15	CASRPWGQGNTEAYF
TRBV7-6	13	CASSLAVSETQYF
TRBV5-5	16	CASSLSGGATYNEQFF
TRBV5-1	15	CASQALRGDYNEQFF
TRBV20-1	15	CSARDRQGLTDTQYF
TRBV29-1	9	CSVGTVQFF
TRBV6-1	13	CASRAYRNTEAFF
TRBV20-1	13	CSAPTGMVYEQYF
TRBV5-1	16	CASSRTSGQFGETQYF
TRBV29-1	13	CSVGLASTDTQYF
TRBV10-3	16	CAISEKQGNSGNTIYF
TRBV15	15	CATSRDPGHQETQYF
TRBV5-1	16	CASRRGETPKDYGYTF